These 29 T cell receptor beta chains were all obtained from the same sample, sequenced in a study of PD-L1 blockade in urothelial cancer. Profiling relied on immunoSEQ multiplex PCR, and the TCRdb table lists in-frame clones only, not all of them. In the table there are 15,000 to 20,000 clones, approximately 80% of which are singletons. The time point: peripheral blood 6 weeks after treatment start. The specimen comprised PBMCs, sampled around atezolizumab (anti-PD-L1) treatment. The receptors were gathered from a man aged 45-65 years with urothelial cancer.

The chain recombines TRBV6-5 with TRBJ1-2; D ambiguous. Trimming pared 2 bases from V and 4 bases from J, leaving 8 bases between. CDR3 length: 13 amino acids. The germline V gene has CDR1 MNHEY and CDR2 SVGAGI. DNA for the CDR3: TGTGCCAGCAGTTACACAAACAGCTATGGCTACACCTTC. Its translation: CASSYTNSYGYTF.

The rearrangement joins TRBV2 to TRBJ2-2; 9 bases are a match to TRBD2. V dropped 7 bases and J dropped 1; count of bases not matched to a gene: 4. The CDR3 runs to 15 residues. Germline V gives CDR1 SNHLY, CDR2 FYNNEI. The CDR3 is CASIRTSENTGELFF. The CDR3 DNA follows: TGTGCCAGCATACGGACTAGCGAGAACACCGGGGAGCTGTTTTTT.

CDR3 sequence (DNA): TGTGCCAGCAGCTTGGACAGGAACACTGAAGCTTTCTTT. Protein sequence: CASSLDRNTEAFF. The V call is TRBV7-3, the J call TRBJ1-1; the D gene is possibly TRBD1 (6 bases). CDR1 SGHTA and CDR2 FQGTGA come from the germline V gene. V was shortened by 3 bases and J by 1 base, with 6 bases between the two germline ends. This CDR3 is built from 13 residues. Filled out from reference TRBV7-3 and TRBJ1-1, the complete variable domain reads GAGVSQTPSNKVTEKGKYVELRCDPISGHTALYWYRQSLGQGPEFLIYFQGTGAADDSGLPNDRFFAVRPEGSVSTLKIQRTERGDSAVYLCASSLDRNTEAFFGQGTRLTVV.

This clone has a single count. The chain couples TRBV7-2 to TRBJ2-2, with 7 bases identical to TRBD2. This CDR3 comprises 15 residues. CDR1 is SGHTA and CDR2 is FQGNSA in the germline V gene. The trim removed 5 bases at V and 2 bases at J, leaving 5 bases unmatched. In DNA, the CDR3 is TGTGCCAGCAGCCCGTCTAGCGGTAACACCGGGGAGCTGTTTTTT. Protein: CASSPSSGNTGELFF.

V is TRBV5-1 and J is TRBJ2-1, with TRBD2 identical over 9 bases. V lost 0 bases, J lost 7 bases, and 5 bases stayed unmatched. CDR3 length: 15 residues. Germline V gene sequence: CDR1 SGHRS, CDR2 YFSETQ. As DNA, the CDR3 is TGCGCCAGCAGCTTGGTCGCGGGAGGGGGGAATGAGCAGTTCTTC. The encoded protein is CASSLVAGGGNEQFF. Using reference TRBV5-1 and TRBJ2-1 for the parts outside the CDR3, the full variable domain is KAGVTQTPRYLIKTRGQQVTLSCSPISGHRSVSWYQQTPGQGLQFLFEYFSETQRNKGNFPGRFSGRQFSNSRSEMNVSTLELGDSALYLCASSLVAGGGNEQFFGPGTRLTVL.

CDR3 bases: TGTGCCAGCAGTCCAAACCGGCGGGGGGGGGCCAATGAGCAGTTCTTC. This codes for CASSPNRRGGANEQFF. The genes are TRBV7-2 and TRBJ2-1; 9 bases match TRBD2. The V and J ends lost 6 bases and 6 bases, in that order; junction bases with no gene match: 12. The germline V gene encodes CDR1 SGHTA and CDR2 FQGNSA. This CDR3 contains 16 residues. The full variable domain, in which reference TRBV7-2 and TRBJ2-1 provide the parts outside the CDR3, is GAGVSQSPSNKVTEKGKDVELRCDPISGHTALYWYRQSLGQGLEFLIYFQGNSAPDKSGLPSDRFSAERTGGSVSTLTIQRTQQEDSAVYLCASSPNRRGGANEQFFGPGTRLTVL.

The chain uses TRBV7-9 and TRBJ2-7; weak D call: TRBD1 (5 bases). The germline V and J ends were trimmed by 5 bases and 6 bases, with 17 bases remaining between them. The CDR3 is 14 amino acids. CDR1 and CDR2 (germline): SEHNR, FQNEAQ (reference sequence). This CDR3 reads CASSQRSGPREQYF. The CDR3 nucleotides read TGTGCCAGCAGCCAAAGGTCAGGGCCGCGCGAGCAGTACTTC. The full variable domain, completed using reference TRBV7-9 and TRBJ2-7, is DTGVSQNPRHKITKRGQNVTFRCDPISEHNRLYWYRQTLGQGPEFLTYFQNEAQLEKSRLLSDRFSAERPKGSFSTLEIQRTEQGDSAMYLCASSQRSGPREQYFGPGTRLTVT.

This sequence joins TRBV7-9 and TRBJ1-2; D is unresolved. Germline lookup yields CDR1 SEHNR and CDR2 FQNEAQ (reference sequence). The CDR3 has 14 residues. V lost 1 base, J lost 4 bases, and 10 bases lay in between. For the CDR3, the DNA is TGTGCCAGCAGCTTAGATCAGGCCTCCTATGGCTACACCTTC. Residues: CASSLDQASYGYTF.

The J gene is TRBJ2-1, the V gene TRBV5-1; 7 nucleotides line up with TRBD2. V lost 5 bases and J lost 6; bases outside the gene matches: 8. The germline V gene has CDR1 SGHRS and CDR2 YFSETQ. The CDR3 runs 14 residues. The CDR3 region is CASSGGSTINEQFF. The CDR3 nucleotides read TGCGCCAGCAGTGGCGGGAGCACAATCAATGAGCAGTTCTTC.

The chain couples TRBV4-1 to TRBJ2-1; D possibly corresponds to TRBD1 (6 bases). Germline V CDR1 and CDR2: MGHRA, YSYEKL. V lost 1 base and J 3 bases, leaving 22 bases between the germline ends. The CDR3 contains 19 residues. CDR3 bases: TGCGCCAGCAGCCAAGTTATAGTCTTGAGGACAGTCGACTACAATGAGCAGTTCTTC. This gives the protein CASSQVIVLRTVDYNEQFF.

This sequence joins TRBV6-5 and TRBJ2-2; TRBD1 matches 7 bases. The V and J ends lost 6 bases and 6 bases, in that order; junction bases with no gene match: 4. CDR1 and CDR2 from the germline V gene are MNHEY and SVGAGI. The CDR3 contains 13 residues. This chain's CDR3 is CASSRTGAGELFF. In nucleotides, the CDR3 is TGTGCCAGCAGCCGGACAGGAGCCGGGGAGCTGTTTTTT.

The CDR3 protein is CASSRSRGLNEKLFF. The CDR3 region has the DNA TGTGCCAGTAGTAGAAGCAGGGGTTTAAATGAAAAACTGTTTTTT. J is TRBJ1-4 and V is TRBV19; possibly TRBD1 for D (6 bases). The CDR3 extends over 15 amino acids. Germline CDR1 reads LNHDA; CDR2 reads SQIVND (reference sequence). V was clipped by 4 bases and J by 5 bases, with 14 bases between them.

The chain is built from TRBV29-1 and TRBJ1-2, with 7 nucleotides matching TRBD1. The CDR3 loop spans 12 amino acids. Losses at the gene ends were 3 bases for V and 4 bases for J; bases not matched to a gene: 2. Germline V gene data show CDR1 as SQVTM and CDR2 as ANQGSEA. CDR3 sequence reads: CSVEGQPYGYTF. The CDR3 bases are TGCAGCGTTGAGGGACAGCCCTATGGCTACACCTTC.

The gene calls are TRBV5-1 and TRBJ2-1, with 12 bases lining up with TRBD2. Germline V lookup: CDR1 SGHRS, CDR2 YFSETQ. V lost 0 bases and J lost 7; bases outside the gene matches: 5. This CDR3 region has 16 residues. DNA for the CDR3: TGCGCCAGCAGCTTGGCCCCTAGCGGGGGGGCGAATGAGCAGTTCTTC. Encoded protein: CASSLAPSGGANEQFF.

The V and J genes are TRBV6-5 and TRBJ1-1; D unresolved. Germline V CDR1 and CDR2: MNHEY, SVGAGI. The CDR3 spans 14 residues. V dropped 2 bases and J dropped 7 bases, with 14 bases sitting between them. In DNA, the CDR3 is TGTGCCAGCAGTTACGGGCAGGTGGCCGGTGAAGCTTTCTTT. Its translation is CASSYGQVAGEAFF.

The chain has TRBV2 and TRBJ1-5; D remains ambiguous. V shed 7 bases and J shed 3 bases, with 10 bases lying between them. From germline, CDR1 is SNHLY and CDR2 FYNNEI. The CDR3 has 13 amino acids. The CDR3 loop reads CASTVNFNQPQHF. CDR3 nucleotide sequence: TGTGCCAGCACCGTTAATTTCAATCAGCCCCAGCATTTT.

V and J are TRBV28 and TRBJ1-2, with D hard to call. Trimming took 0 bases from V and 8 from J, leaving 16 bases between them. Germline V gene lookup returns CDR1 MDHEN and CDR2 SYDVKM. The CDR3 covers 15 residues. In DNA, the CDR3 is TGTGCCAGCAGTTTATGGGATGCAGTGGGAGGGGGCTACACCTTC. Translation gives CASSLWDAVGGGYTF.

The chain carries TRBV5-1 and TRBJ2-2; tentatively, D is TRBD1 (6 bases). The germline gives CDR1 SGHRS, CDR2 YFSETQ. The ends were cut back, 1 base at V and 4 bases at J, with 14 bases in the middle. This CDR3 has 16 amino acids. The CDR3: CASSLSTDSSTGELFF. DNA of the CDR3: TGCGCCAGCAGCTTGTCAACGGACAGTTCCACCGGGGAGCTGTTTTTT.

The V call is TRBV4-1, the J call TRBJ2-1; 9 bases align to TRBD2. V was pared by 4 bases and J by 8 bases, with 18 bases of the junction left unmatched. This CDR3 has 18 amino acids. The germline V gene has CDR1 MGHRA and CDR2 YSYEKL. CDR3 sequence: CASSPLGSGGVAGHEQFF. CDR3 nucleotides: TGCGCCAGCAGCCCCCTCGGTAGCGGGGGAGTCGCCGGGCATGAGCAGTTCTTC.

The chain joins TRBV6-1 to TRBJ2-5; 10 positions agree with TRBD2. The germline gives CDR1 MNHNS, CDR2 SASEGT. V was pared by 7 bases and J by 5 bases, with 10 bases of the junction left unmatched. The CDR3 is 15 amino acids. The CDR3 DNA follows: TGTGCCAGCACCCGGACAGCGGGGGGGCGCGAGACCCAGTACTTC. This codes for CASTRTAGGRETQYF.

The V gene is TRBV7-9, the J gene TRBJ2-3, with 9 nucleotides matching TRBD2. Trimming removed 6 bases from V and 3 bases from J; junction bases left unmatched: 7. This CDR3 has 15 residues. Germline loops: CDR1 SEHNR, CDR2 FQNEAQ (reference sequence). As DNA, the CDR3 is TGTGCCAGCAGTCGTAGCGGGGGTTCTACAGATACGCAGTATTTT. Its translation: CASSRSGGSTDTQYF.

A few counts support this clone. This CDR3 reads CSARREAGYTF. The DNA of the CDR3 is TGCAGTGCTAGGCGGGAGGCTGGCTACACCTTC. The chain joins TRBV20-1 to TRBJ1-2, with no clear D. The CDR3 extends over 11 amino acids. From germline, CDR1 is DFQATT and CDR2 SNEGSKA (reference sequence). V was pared by 3 bases and J by 7 bases, with 9 bases between.

V and J are TRBV7-9 and TRBJ2-3, with D possibly matching TRBD1 (6 bases). Germline CDR1 is SEHNR and CDR2 is FQNEAQ (reference sequence). The CDR3 is 15 amino acids. V gave up 3 bases and J gave up 6 bases, with 16 bases separating them. The CDR3 spells CASSFPVRGMDTQYF. The CDR3, as DNA: TGTGCCAGCAGCTTTCCCGTTAGGGGGATGGATACGCAGTATTTT.

The V and J genes are TRBV9 and TRBJ2-5; 11 bases align to TRBD2. J lost 2 bases, V lost 0 bases, and 3 bases had no gene match. The CDR3 has 16 amino acids. Germline CDR1 reads SGDLS; CDR2 reads YYNGEE. Written as DNA, the CDR3 is TGTGCCAGCAGCGTAGGGCTAGCGGGGGGACAAGAGACCCAGTACTTC. Protein sequence: CASSVGLAGGQETQYF.

CDR3 protein: CASSPMQGAGTEAFF. The CDR3 nucleotides are TGTGCCAGCTCACCCATGCAGGGGGCCGGCACTGAAGCTTTCTTT. This chain joins TRBV18 and TRBJ1-1; 8 bases line up with TRBD1. The CDR3 is made up of 15 amino acids. In germline, CDR1 is KGHSH, CDR2 LQKENI. The ends lost 3 bases at V and 4 bases at J; junction bases unmatched: 7.

V is TRBV28 and J is TRBJ2-2; 15 bases fit TRBD2. The trim removed 0 bases at V and 4 bases at J, leaving 3 bases unmatched. The CDR3 has 18 residues. Germline V gives CDR1 MDHEN, CDR2 SYDVKM. This chain's CDR3 is CASSLWGLAGGFTGELFF. In DNA form, the CDR3 reads TGTGCCAGCAGTTTATGGGGACTAGCGGGAGGATTCACCGGGGAGCTGTTTTTT. The variable domain in full, with the rest retrieved from reference TRBV28 and TRBJ2-2, is DVKVTQSSRYLVKRTGEKVFLECVQDMDHENMFWYRQDPGLGLRLIYFSYDVKMKEKGDIPEGYSVSREKKERFSLILESASTNQTSMYLCASSLWGLAGGFTGELFFGEGSRLTVL.

The rearrangement uses TRBV7-9 and TRBJ2-5, with 7 bases aligning to TRBD2. Germline lookup yields CDR1 SEHNR and CDR2 FQNEAQ (reference sequence). The CDR3 is 16 amino acids. Trimming took 1 base from V and 2 from J; bases not matched to a gene: 7. Here the CDR3 DNA reads TGTGCCAGCAGCTTAGGGCCGGGGGGACTTCAAGAGACCCAGTACTTC. Protein sequence: CASSLGPGGLQETQYF.

This chain joins TRBV18 and TRBJ2-6, with TRBD1 identical over 7 bases. V dropped 0 bases and J dropped 1; count of bases not matched to a gene: 6. From germline, CDR1 is KGHSH and CDR2 LQKENI. The CDR3 totals 18 residues. The chain's CDR3 is CASSPPRTGLSGANVLTF. CDR3 bases: TGTGCCAGCTCACCACCGAGGACAGGCTTATCTGGGGCCAACGTCCTGACTTTC.

The rearrangement links TRBV2 to TRBJ1-5, with 9 bases aligning to TRBD1. Germline CDR1 and CDR2: SNHLY and FYNNEI. The CDR3 spans 14 residues. The V and J ends lost 4 bases and 2 bases, in that order; junction bases with no gene match: 0. In DNA form, the CDR3 reads TGTGCCAGCAGTGGGACAGGGGGCAATCAGCCCCAGCATTTT. As protein: CASSGTGGNQPQHF.